A selection of T cell receptor beta chains follows, all from one sample in a study of T cell responses to AZD1222 COVID-19 vaccine. Repertoires were generated with immunoSEQ multiplex PCR, while TCRdb's copy carries only in-frame clones and drops some. The sample carries tens of thousands of clones, roughly 87% recorded once. This material consisted of peripheral blood, taken 28 days after the second AZD1222 dose. These receptors came from an adult who received the AZD1222 COVID-19 vaccine. The CDR3 runs from the conserved cysteine through the conserved F or W. D genes are given only for firm matches. Clone sizes are given selectively: once, few, many, or a class where the clone is expanded.

d_gene	v_gene	abundance	j_gene	CDR3aa	CDR3nt
-	TRBV21-1	-	TRBJ2-7	CASSNRLAGRSEQYF	TGTGCCAGCAGCAACCGACTAGCGGGACGTTCCGAGCAGTACTTC
-	TRBV7-9	-	TRBJ1-4	CASSLRQTTNEKLFF	TGTGCCAGCAGCCTCCGACAGACAACTAATGAAAAACTGTTTTTT
TRBD2	TRBV5-1	-	TRBJ2-2	CASSFSGSSNTGELFF	TGCGCCAGCAGCTTTAGCGGGAGTTCTAACACCGGGGAGCTGTTTTTT
-	TRBV29-1	-	TRBJ1-2	CSVDRDLYGYTF	TGCAGCGTTGACAGGGATCTCTATGGCTACACCTTC
-	TRBV5-1	-	TRBJ2-4	CASSLGVGAKNIQYF	TGCGCCAGCAGCTTGGGGGTGGGTGCCAAAAACATTCAGTACTTC
-	TRBV18	once	TRBJ1-4	CASSPPRAPNEKLFF	TGTGCCAGCTCACCTCCCAGGGCCCCTAATGAAAAACTGTTTTTT
-	TRBV19	-	TRBJ2-3	CASSPRAFTDTQYF	TGTGCCAGTAGTCCCCGGGCCTTCACAGATACGCAGTATTTT
TRBD1	TRBV28	-	TRBJ1-4	CASSLGQGYEKLFF	TGTGCCAGCAGTTTGGGACAGGGCTATGAAAAACTGTTTTTT
-	TRBV27	-	TRBJ1-1	CASSFFAGGTEAFF	TGTGCCAGCAGTTTTTTCGCCGGCGGCACTGAAGCTTTCTTT
TRBD1	TRBV7-2	once	TRBJ2-5	CASSSGTGETQYF	TGTGCCAGCAGCTCCGGGACAGGAGAGACCCAGTACTTC
TRBD1	TRBV5-4	once	TRBJ2-7	CASSSQGEVYEQYF	TGTGCCAGCAGCTCCCAGGGGGAAGTCTACGAGCAGTACTTC
-	TRBV7-8	-	TRBJ2-7	CASSLLQTYLYEQYF	TGTGCCAGCAGCTTGTTGCAAACCTATCTCTACGAGCAGTACTTC
-	TRBV5-8	-	TRBJ1-3	CASSGTSGNTIYF	TGTGCCAGCAGCGGGACCTCTGGAAACACCATATATTTT
TRBD1	TRBV6-5	-	TRBJ2-2	CASRTTTGPGELFF	TGTGCCAGCAGGACCACGACAGGGCCCGGGGAGCTGTTTTTT
-	TRBV11-1	-	TRBJ1-1	CASSPGYPEAFF	TGTGCCAGCAGCCCGGGTTACCCTGAAGCTTTCTTT
-	TRBV28	-	TRBJ1-2	CASRGTNGYTF	TGTGCCAGCAGAGGGACAAACGGCTACACCTTC
TRBD1	TRBV7-9	-	TRBJ2-7	CASSLVQGASSEQYF	TGTGCCAGCAGCTTAGTTCAGGGGGCTTCGTCCGAGCAGTACTTC
TRBD1	TRBV6-6	-	TRBJ1-5	CASSLGTDYLNQPQHF	TGTGCCAGCAGTCTCGGGACAGATTATCTAAATCAGCCCCAGCATTTT
TRBD2	TRBV12-5	-	TRBJ2-7	CASGLAPTSGSYEQYF	TGTGCTAGTGGTTTGGCCCCGACTAGCGGGAGCTACGAGCAGTACTTC
TRBD1	TRBV11-3	few	TRBJ2-7	CASSLYTGGRYEQYF	TGTGCCAGCAGCTTATATACAGGGGGCCGGTACGAGCAGTACTTC
-	TRBV11-1	-	TRBJ2-7	CASSLGPSSYEQYF	TGTGCCAGCAGCCTGGGACCGAGCTCCTACGAGCAGTACTTC
TRBD2	TRBV11-3	-	TRBJ2-7	CASSSSGVQEYF	TGTGCCAGCAGCTCTAGCGGAGTTCAAGAGTACTTC
-	TRBV11-2	-	TRBJ2-7	CASSKSVRGSSYEQYF	TGTGCCAGCAGCAAAAGCGTTAGGGGAAGCTCCTACGAGCAGTACTTC
-	TRBV19	-	TRBJ2-5	CASSIVGTHQETQYF	TGTGCCAGTAGTATAGTGGGGACGCACCAAGAGACCCAGTACTTC
-	TRBV29-1	-	TRBJ1-1	CSVARQEDTEAFF	TGCAGCGTGGCCAGACAGGAGGACACTGAAGCTTTCTTT
-	TRBV19	once	TRBJ1-5	CASSIRADSNQPQHF	TGTGCCAGTAGTATCAGGGCAGATAGCAATCAGCCCCAGCATTTT
TRBD1	TRBV15	-	TRBJ1-2	CATSRDRADGGYTF	TGTGCCACCAGCAGGGACAGGGCAGATGGGGGCTACACCTTC
-	TRBV4-1	-	TRBJ2-1	CASSQGKRAIQFF	TGCGCCAGCAGCCAAGGGAAACGGGCCATACAGTTCTTC
-	TRBV19	-	TRBJ1-5	CASSIPESNQPQHF	TGTGCCAGTAGTATTCCAGAGAGCAATCAGCCCCAGCATTTT
-	TRBV19	-	TRBJ1-6	CASNPDGASPLHF	TGTGCCAGTAACCCCGACGGGGCTTCACCCCTCCACTTT
TRBD1	TRBV6-5	-	TRBJ1-3	CASRPTGPRNTIYF	TGTGCCAGCAGGCCGACAGGGCCTAGAAACACCATATATTTT
TRBD2	TRBV20-1	-	TRBJ2-4	CSACATGGNIQYF	TGCAGTGCTTGTGCGACCGGGGGGAACATTCAGTACTTC
-	TRBV19	-	TRBJ2-7	CASKLRWAENYEQYF	TGTGCCAGTAAGCTTCGATGGGCAGAAAACTACGAGCAGTACTTC
TRBD1	TRBV6-1	-	TRBJ1-1	CASSEQQGARTEAFF	TGTGCCAGCAGTGAACAGCAGGGGGCGAGAACTGAAGCTTTCTTT
TRBD2	TRBV29-1	-	TRBJ2-3	CSVSGTSGDTDTQYF	TGCAGCGTTTCCGGGACTAGCGGGGACACAGATACGCAGTATTTT
-	TRBV12-3/TRBV12-4	-	TRBJ1-5	CASSLGADQPQHF	TGTGCCAGCAGTTTAGGAGCTGATCAGCCCCAGCATTTT
-	TRBV7-3	-	TRBJ2-2	CASSARRLETGELFF	TGTGCCAGCAGCGCCCGGAGACTGGAAACCGGGGAGCTGTTTTTT
-	TRBV19	-	TRBJ1-4	CASSTFGEKLFF	TGTGCCAGTAGTACATTTGGGGAAAAACTGTTTTTT
-	TRBV10-3	-	TRBJ2-1	CAISDPGAASSYNEQFF	TGTGCCATCAGTGACCCCGGGGCGGCAAGCTCCTACAATGAGCAGTTCTTC
-	TRBV5-1	-	TRBJ1-4	CASSPGGATNEKLFF	TGCGCCAGCAGCCCCGGGGGCGCCACTAATGAAAAACTGTTTTTT
-	TRBV14	-	TRBJ2-7	CASSQNSWGDEQYF	TGTGCCAGCAGCCAGAACTCATGGGGGGACGAGCAGTACTTC
TRBD2	TRBV11-2	once	TRBJ2-2	CASSLTGTRLLNTGELFF	TGTGCCAGCAGCTTGACGGGGACTAGACTGTTGAACACCGGGGAGCTGTTTTTT
-	TRBV5-6	-	TRBJ2-5	CASSLLQGKQETQYF	TGTGCCAGCAGCTTGTTGCAGGGTAAACAAGAGACCCAGTACTTC
-	TRBV7-9	-	TRBJ2-1	CASSVPGLGVGEQFF	TGTGCCAGCAGCGTACCGGGACTGGGAGTCGGAGAGCAGTTCTTC
-	TRBV6-5	-	TRBJ2-4	CASSYQGGGNIQYF	TGTGCCAGCAGTTACCAGGGAGGGGGTAACATTCAGTACTTC
TRBD2	TRBV15	-	TRBJ2-2	CATSRDGGSGSIDGELFF	TGTGCCACCAGCAGAGATGGGGGTAGCGGGAGTATCGACGGGGAGCTGTTTTTT
TRBD2	TRBV7-9	-	TRBJ2-3	CASSLVASGTTDTQYF	TGTGCCAGCAGCTTAGTGGCTAGCGGGACGACAGATACGCAGTATTTT
-	TRBV28	-	TRBJ1-5	CASRARGPNQPQHF	TGTGCCAGCAGAGCCAGGGGCCCCAATCAGCCCCAGCATTTT
-	TRBV24-1	few	TRBJ2-5	CATSEGPAQETQYF	TGTGCCACCAGTGAGGGGCCAGCACAAGAGACCCAGTACTTC
-	TRBV29-1	few	TRBJ1-1	CSVLDMGGNTEAFF	TGCAGCGTCCTGGACATGGGCGGGAACACTGAAGCTTTCTTT
-	TRBV4-1	-	TRBJ1-1	CASSQDQREAFF	TGCGCCAGCAGCCAGGATCAACGAGAGGCTTTCTTT
-	TRBV28	-	TRBJ1-1	CASRGQANTEAFF	TGTGCCAGCAGGGGGCAGGCGAACACTGAAGCTTTCTTT
-	TRBV4-1	-	TRBJ2-1	CASSQLRAGSYNEQFF	TGCGCCAGCAGCCAACTGCGAGCGGGCTCCTACAATGAGCAGTTCTTC
TRBD1	TRBV7-7	-	TRBJ2-7	CASSWDRKGEQYF	TGTGCCAGCAGCTGGGACAGGAAGGGCGAGCAGTACTTC
TRBD1	TRBV5-1	-	TRBJ2-2	CASSPGTGLGELFF	TGCGCCAGCAGCCCGGGGACAGGACTCGGGGAGCTGTTTTTT